Sequencing of this TCR beta chain was carried out in a study of identical twins. The V and J ends lost 0 bases and 5 bases, in that order; junction bases with no gene match: 12. Germline CDR1 and CDR2: DFQATT and SNEGSKA (reference sequence). This CDR3 is built from 17 residues. TCRdb used MiXCR to reprocess the 5' RACE reads, holding one entry per CDR3 protein. The repertoire holds 460,000 or so distinct CDR3 sequences, with 13% to 15% as singletons. Study conclusions and caveats: It was possible that invariant MAIT and iNKT cells partly confounded the zero-insertion analyses. Twins' excess sharing was less marked for out-of-frame beta sequences.

With regard to this clonotype: Its antigen is unidentified.

The sample was also reused in another study, on yellow fever vaccine responses in identical twins.

Sequencing was carried out using CD4+ T cells sorted from blood. The chain combines TRBV20-1 with TRBJ2-1; 8 bases align to TRBD2. The source is a woman aged 18-30 years in good health. Here the CDR3 DNA reads TGCAGTGCTAGAGACCCCAGTGATAGCGGGATAAACAATGAGCAGTTCTTC. Its translation: CSARDPSDSGINNEQFF.